This T cell receptor beta chain comes out of a study of OX40 agonist ivuxolimab in advanced cancers. This clone was seen just once. V lost 6 bases and J lost 7; bases outside the gene matches: 7. The CDR3 sequence is 14 residues long. Germline assignment: CDR1 SGHTA and CDR2 FQGNSA. This table comes from immunoSEQ multiplex PCR, and its TCRdb copy is limited to in-frame clones, with some not included. This sample yields around 60,000 clones, of which 75% to 90% are seen a single time; around 2% belongs to the top ten. The chain couples TRBV7-2 to TRBJ2-3, with 10 bases that match TRBD2. The sequence was collected from an adult with an advanced solid tumor such as melanoma, head and neck, liver or kidney cancer. The specimen was CD4+ or CD8+ T cells sorted from blood, collected in a trial of the OX40 agonist ivuxolimab. The CDR3 region has the DNA TGTGCCAGCAGACTAGCGGGGACACCCAATACGCAGTATTTT. Translation: CASRLAGTPNTQYF.